This T cell receptor (beta chain) was recovered during a study of CD8 T cells in Susac syndrome. Findings of the study overall: The authors acknowledged that the study's TCR sequencing and HLA analysis involved relatively few individuals.

CD8+ and CD4+ blood T cells underwent TCR beta sequencing. Healthy donors matched for age and sex were used as controls. An amount of RNA that ranged from 0.5 to 1 ug was reverse transcribed with random hexamers. Amplification of TCR beta CDR3 spanned 54 Vbeta and 13 Jbeta via immunoSEQ multiplex PCR. MiXCR, run by TCRdb on the immunoSEQ multiplex PCR reads, gives a single entry per CDR3 protein. The sample contains 50,000 to 65,000 distinct CDR3 sequences, around nine tenths of which appear only once. As for this clonotype: Its antigen is unidentified.

This sequence originates from a human donor in good health. Sequencing was carried out using CD8+ T cells from PBMCs.

The CDR3 sequence is CASSEVAGGGETQYF. In nucleotides, the CDR3 is TGTGCCAGCAGTGAAGTCGCAGGGGGCGGAGAGACCCAGTACTTC. The chain combines TRBV6-1 with TRBJ2-5; 8 nucleotides match TRBD1. CDR3 size: 15 residues. V shed 1 base and J 4 bases; nucleotides not matched to a gene: 5. Germline assignment: CDR1 MNHNS and CDR2 SASEGT.